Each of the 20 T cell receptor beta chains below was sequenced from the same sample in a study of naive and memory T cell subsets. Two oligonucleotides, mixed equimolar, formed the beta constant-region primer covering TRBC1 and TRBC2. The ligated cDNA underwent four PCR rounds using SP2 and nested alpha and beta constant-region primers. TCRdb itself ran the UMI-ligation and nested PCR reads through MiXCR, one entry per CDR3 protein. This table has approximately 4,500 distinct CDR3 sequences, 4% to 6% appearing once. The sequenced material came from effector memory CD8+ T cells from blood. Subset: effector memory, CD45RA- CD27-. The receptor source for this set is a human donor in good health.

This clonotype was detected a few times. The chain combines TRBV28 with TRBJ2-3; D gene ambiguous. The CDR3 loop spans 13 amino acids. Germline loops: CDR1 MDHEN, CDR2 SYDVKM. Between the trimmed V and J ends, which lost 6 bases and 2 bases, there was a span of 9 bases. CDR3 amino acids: CASRLPSTDTQYF. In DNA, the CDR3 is TGTGCCAGCAGATTACCCTCCACAGATACGCAGTATTTT.

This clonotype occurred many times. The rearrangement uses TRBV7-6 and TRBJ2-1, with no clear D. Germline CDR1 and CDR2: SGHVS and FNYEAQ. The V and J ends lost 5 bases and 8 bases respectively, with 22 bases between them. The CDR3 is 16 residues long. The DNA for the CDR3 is TGTGCCAGCAGCGATTCGGAGACCGGAGCGTCCCATGAGCAGTTCTTC. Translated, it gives CASSDSETGASHEQFF. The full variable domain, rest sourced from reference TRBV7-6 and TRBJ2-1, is GAGVSQSPRYKVTKRGQDVALRCDPISGHVSLYWYRQALGQGPEFLTYFNYEAQQDKSGLPNDRFSAERPEGSISTLTIQRTEQRDSAMYRCASSDSETGASHEQFFGPGTRLTVL.

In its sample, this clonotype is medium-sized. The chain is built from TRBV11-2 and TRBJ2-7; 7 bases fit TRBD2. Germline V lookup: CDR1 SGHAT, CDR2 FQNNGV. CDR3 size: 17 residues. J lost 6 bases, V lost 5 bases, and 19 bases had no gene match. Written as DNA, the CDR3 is TGTGCCAGCAGCCCCCGGATGAGCGGGATAGACCGCGGCGAGCAGTACTTC. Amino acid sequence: CASSPRMSGIDRGEQYF.

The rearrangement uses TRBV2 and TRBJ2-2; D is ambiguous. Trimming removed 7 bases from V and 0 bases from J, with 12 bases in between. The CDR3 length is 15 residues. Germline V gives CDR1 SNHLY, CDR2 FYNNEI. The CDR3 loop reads CASKDTGANTGELFF. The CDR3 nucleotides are TGTGCCAGCAAGGATACCGGAGCGAACACCGGGGAGCTGTTTTTT.

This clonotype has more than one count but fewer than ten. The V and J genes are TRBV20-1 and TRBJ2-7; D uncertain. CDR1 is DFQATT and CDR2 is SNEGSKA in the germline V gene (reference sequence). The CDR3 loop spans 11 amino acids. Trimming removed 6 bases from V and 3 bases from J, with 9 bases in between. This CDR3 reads CSALMNYEQYF. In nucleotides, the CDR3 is TGCAGTGCGTTAATGAACTACGAGCAGTACTTC.

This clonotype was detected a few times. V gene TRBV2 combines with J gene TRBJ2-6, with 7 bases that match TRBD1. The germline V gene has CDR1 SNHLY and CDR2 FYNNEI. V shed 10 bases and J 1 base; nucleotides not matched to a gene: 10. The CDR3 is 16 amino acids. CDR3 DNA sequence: TGTGCCACCGACGAGACAGGGAGATCTGGGGCCAACGTCCTGACTTTC. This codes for CATDETGRSGANVLTF. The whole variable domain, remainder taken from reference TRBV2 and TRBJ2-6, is EPEVTQTPSHQVTQMGQEVILRCVPISNHLYFYWYRQILGQKVEFLVSFYNNEISEKSEIFDDQFSVERPDGSNFTLKIRSTKLEDSAMYFCATDETGRSGANVLTFGAGSRLTVL.

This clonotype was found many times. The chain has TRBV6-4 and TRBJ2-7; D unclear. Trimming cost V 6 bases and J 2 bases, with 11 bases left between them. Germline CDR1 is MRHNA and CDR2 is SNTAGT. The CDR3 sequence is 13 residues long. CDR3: CASSKDETYEQYF. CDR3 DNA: TGTGCCAGCAGCAAGGACGAGACCTACGAGCAGTACTTC.

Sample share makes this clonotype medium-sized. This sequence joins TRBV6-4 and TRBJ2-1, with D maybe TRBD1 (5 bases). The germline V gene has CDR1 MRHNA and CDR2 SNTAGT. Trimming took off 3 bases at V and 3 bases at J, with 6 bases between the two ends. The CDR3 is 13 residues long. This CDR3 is CASSEDIYNEQFF. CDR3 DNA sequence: TGTGCCAGCAGTGAGGACATCTACAATGAGCAGTTCTTC.

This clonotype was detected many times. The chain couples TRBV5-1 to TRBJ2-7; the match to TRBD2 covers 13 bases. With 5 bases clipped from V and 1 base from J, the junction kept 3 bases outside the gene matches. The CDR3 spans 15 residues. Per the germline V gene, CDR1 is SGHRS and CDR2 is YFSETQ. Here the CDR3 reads CASRLAGGPSYEQYF. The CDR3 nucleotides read TGCGCCAGCAGACTAGCGGGAGGGCCTTCCTACGAGCAGTACTTC. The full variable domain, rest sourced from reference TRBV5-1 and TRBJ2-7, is KAGVTQTPRYLIKTRGQQVTLSCSPISGHRSVSWYQQTPGQGLQFLFEYFSETQRNKGNFPGRFSGRQFSNSRSEMNVSTLELGDSALYLCASRLAGGPSYEQYFGPGTRLTVT.

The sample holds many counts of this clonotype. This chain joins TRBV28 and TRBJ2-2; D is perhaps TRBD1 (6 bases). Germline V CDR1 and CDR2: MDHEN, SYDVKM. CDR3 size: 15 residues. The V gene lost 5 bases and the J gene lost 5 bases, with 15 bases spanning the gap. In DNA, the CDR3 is TGTGCCAGCAGTGTTGGACAGAGAGATACCGGGGAGCTGTTTTTT. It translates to CASSVGQRDTGELFF.

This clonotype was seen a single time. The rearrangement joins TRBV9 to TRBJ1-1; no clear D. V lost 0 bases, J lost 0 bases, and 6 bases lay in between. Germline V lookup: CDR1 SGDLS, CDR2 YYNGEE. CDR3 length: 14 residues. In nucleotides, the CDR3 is TGTGCCAGCAGCGTAGGAATAATGAACACTGAAGCTTTCTTT. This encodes CASSVGIMNTEAFF.

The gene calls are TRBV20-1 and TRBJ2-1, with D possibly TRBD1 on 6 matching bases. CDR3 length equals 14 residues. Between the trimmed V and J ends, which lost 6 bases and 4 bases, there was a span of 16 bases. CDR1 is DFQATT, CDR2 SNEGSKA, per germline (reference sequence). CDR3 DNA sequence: TGCAGTGCCCCCCCTTACAGGGAGTACAATGAGCAGTTCTTC. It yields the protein CSAPPYREYNEQFF.

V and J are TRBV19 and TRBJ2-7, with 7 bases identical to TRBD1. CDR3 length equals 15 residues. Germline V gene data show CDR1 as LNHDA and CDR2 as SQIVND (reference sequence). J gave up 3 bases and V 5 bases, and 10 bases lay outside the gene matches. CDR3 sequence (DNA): TGTGCCAGTAGTCGTATAGTAGGGGGCCTCTACGAGCAGTACTTC. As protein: CASSRIVGGLYEQYF.

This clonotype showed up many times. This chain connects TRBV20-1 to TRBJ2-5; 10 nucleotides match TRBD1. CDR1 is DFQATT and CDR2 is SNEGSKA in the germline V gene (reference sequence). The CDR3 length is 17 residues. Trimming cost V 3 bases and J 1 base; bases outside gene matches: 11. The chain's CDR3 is CSARTGGRAGPQETQYF. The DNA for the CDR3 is TGCAGTGCTAGGACAGGGGGCCGCGCAGGGCCCCAAGAGACCCAGTACTTC.

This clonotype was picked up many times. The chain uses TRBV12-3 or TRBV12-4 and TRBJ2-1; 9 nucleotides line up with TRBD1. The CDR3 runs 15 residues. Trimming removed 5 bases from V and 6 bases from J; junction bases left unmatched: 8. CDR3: CASSQIQGAINEQFF. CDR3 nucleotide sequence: TGTGCCAGCAGTCAAATACAGGGGGCCATCAATGAGCAGTTCTTC.

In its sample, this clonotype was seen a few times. The CDR3 coding sequence is TGTGCCAGCAGCCTATCTAGCGGGAGCAATGAGCAGTTCTTC. Translated, it gives CASSLSSGSNEQFF. This chain uses TRBV7-3 with TRBJ2-1, with TRBD2 matching over 10 bases. Germline V gene sequence: CDR1 SGHTA, CDR2 FQGTGA. The ends lost 5 bases at V and 6 bases at J; junction bases unmatched: 4. The CDR3 spans 14 residues.

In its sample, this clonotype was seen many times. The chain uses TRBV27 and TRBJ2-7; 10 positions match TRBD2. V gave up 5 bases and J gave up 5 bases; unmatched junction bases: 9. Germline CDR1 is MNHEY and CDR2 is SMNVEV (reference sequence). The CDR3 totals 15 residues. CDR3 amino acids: CASSQETSGKDEQYF. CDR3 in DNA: TGTGCCAGCAGTCAAGAAACTAGCGGGAAGGACGAGCAGTACTTC.

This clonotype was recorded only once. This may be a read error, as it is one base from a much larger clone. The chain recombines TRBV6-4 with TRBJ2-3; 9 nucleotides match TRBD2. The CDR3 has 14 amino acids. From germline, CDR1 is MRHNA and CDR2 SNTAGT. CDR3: CASSGSGSTDTQCF. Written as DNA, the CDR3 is TGTGCCAGCAGTGGTAGCGGGAGCACAGATACGCAGTGTTTT.

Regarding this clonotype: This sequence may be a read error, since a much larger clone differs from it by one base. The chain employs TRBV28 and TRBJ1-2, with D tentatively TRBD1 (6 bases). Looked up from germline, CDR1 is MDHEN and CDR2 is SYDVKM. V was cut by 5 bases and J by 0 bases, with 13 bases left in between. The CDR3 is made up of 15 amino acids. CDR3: CASSTPDRSNYGYTF. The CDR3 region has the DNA TGTGCCAGCAGTACCCCGGACAGATCTAACTATGGCTACACCTTC.

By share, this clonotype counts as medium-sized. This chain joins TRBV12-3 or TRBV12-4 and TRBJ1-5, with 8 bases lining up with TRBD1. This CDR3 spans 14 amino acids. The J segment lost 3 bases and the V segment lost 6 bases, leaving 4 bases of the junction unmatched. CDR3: CASSPGGVNQPQHF. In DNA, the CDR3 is TGTGCCAGCAGCCCAGGGGGCGTCAATCAGCCCCAGCATTTT.